This TCR beta chain is drawn from a study of shared clonotypes between healthy human individuals. Study-wide points: Non-shared clonotypes had lower generation probabilities than clonotypes shared by all four sorted-subset donors. Clonotype sharing across donors was expected to vary with sequencing depth. Blood was the sole source, and tissue repertoires probably differ.

V dropped 5 bases and J dropped 2; count of bases not matched to a gene: 7. This CDR3 is built from 15 residues. The germline V gene has CDR1 SGHAT and CDR2 FQNNGV. As to this clone: Its matching antigen is unknown.

The method was immunoSEQ multiplex PCR; TCRdb's version includes in-frame clones alone and lacks a portion of them. The sample has about 120,000 clones, 68% seen once. Specimen: memory CD8+ T cells sorted from blood. The subset: CD45RO+ cells pooled with CCR7-negative TemRA cells. The chain carries TRBV11-2 and TRBJ2-3, with 7 nucleotides matching TRBD1. The sequence was obtained from a woman aged 25 to 39 in good health. CDR3: CASSARDRYTDTQYF. Written as DNA, the CDR3 is TGTGCCAGCAGCGCCCGGGACAGATACACAGATACGCAGTATTTT.